This T cell receptor (beta chain) was recorded in a study of regulatory T cells in long-lasting Graves disease. On the study more broadly: The antithyroid drugs taken by newly diagnosed Graves' patients had been used for under 3 months.

The CDR3 spans 12 residues. Germline values: CDR1 MNHEY, CDR2 SMNVEV (reference sequence). Trimming took off 6 bases at V and 7 bases at J, with 10 bases between the two ends. This clonotype is a singleton in its sample. The CDR3 end shows no conserved phenylalanine or tryptophan, and so a read error is likely. Time point indicated: newly diagnosed GD, antithyroid drugs for less than 3 months. The TCR library was prepared using RNA isolated from PBMCs. Sequencing libraries for TCR beta were prepared with iRepertoire HTBI primers and Arm-PCR of CDR3 regions. MiXCR was run by TCRdb on the multiplex PCR reads, yielding one entry per CDR3 protein. The sample lists around 320,000 distinct CDR3 sequences; over 15% were seen once. These sequences were also reported in another study, on T cells in Graves' hyperthyroidism and ophthalmopathy.

V gene TRBV27 combines with J gene TRBJ2-1; TRBD1 is a possible D gene (5 bases). The TCR comes from a middle-aged man with Graves disease. The sequencing used peripheral blood mononuclear cells (PBMCs), collected at new diagnosis, from a patient treated with antithyroid drugs. As DNA, the CDR3 is TGTGCCAGCAGAAGGGGAATAAATGAGCAGTTCCTC. Translating it yields CASRRGINEQFL.